Each of the 9 T cell receptor beta chains below was sequenced from the same sample in a study of blood T cell repertoires in COVID-19. Some clones are missing from TCRdb's copy, which holds only in-frame ones; the method was immunoSEQ multiplex PCR. Of approximately 200,000 clones in the sample, 82% were seen once. The specimen was PBMCs or T cells enriched from blood (not recorded which). The receptors stem from a man aged 35 to 55 who had recovered from COVID-19.

This clone was seen a few times. The V gene is TRBV6-5, the J gene TRBJ2-1, with D possibly being TRBD2 (6 bases). V lost 7 bases and J lost 2, with 15 bases in between. Per the germline V gene, CDR1 is MNHEY and CDR2 is SVGAGI. The CDR3 is made up of 15 amino acids. The chain's CDR3 is CASNRDSGTYNEQFF. The CDR3 DNA sequence: TGTGCCAGCAATCGGGACTCTGGCACCTACAATGAGCAGTTCTTC.

This rearrangement joins TRBV6-4 to TRBJ1-2, with 7 bases matching TRBD1. V lost 10 bases, J lost 4 bases, and 9 bases stayed unmatched. Germline loops: CDR1 MRHNA, CDR2 SNTAGT. The CDR3 is 13 residues long. The CDR3 DNA is TGTGCCATCCTACGGGACAGCCTCTATGGCTACACCTTC. Its translation is CAILRDSLYGYTF.

The J gene is TRBJ2-7, the V gene TRBV4-3, with 9 nucleotides matching TRBD1. The J segment lost 3 bases and the V segment lost 0 bases, leaving 3 bases of the junction unmatched. The CDR3 length is 15 residues. The V gene's germline CDR1 is LGHNA and CDR2 YSLEER. The CDR3 bases are TGCGCCAGCAGCCAAGACAGGGACAGGGTCTACGAGCAGTACTTC. Its protein product is CASSQDRDRVYEQYF.

The chain has TRBV5-8 and TRBJ2-3; D may be TRBD1 (6 bases). Trimming pared 4 bases from V and 6 bases from J, leaving 12 bases between. Germline V CDR1 and CDR2: SGHTS, YDEGEE. The CDR3 runs to 13 residues. CDR3 residues: CASSRYRADTQYF. The DNA for the CDR3 is TGTGCCAGCAGCCGTTACAGGGCCGATACGCAGTATTTT.

Of note for this clone: Germline and junction disagree at one end, which may indicate a read error. The genes are TRBV2 and TRBJ2-1; D call uncertain. Germline values: CDR1 SNHLY, CDR2 FYNNEI. This CDR3 is built from 8 residues. CDR3 DNA sequence: TGTGCCAGCAGGATCGAGGTCTTC. This codes for CASRIEVF.

The chain is built from TRBV7-6 and TRBJ2-3; D perhaps matches TRBD2 (6 bases). This CDR3 has 14 residues. V was pared by 4 bases and J by 6 bases, with 14 bases between. Germline V gene sequence: CDR1 SGHVS, CDR2 FNYEAQ. CDR3 sequence reads: CASSSGPGVDTQYF. In DNA, the CDR3 is TGTGCCAGCAGCTCAGGGCCGGGGGTGGATACGCAGTATTTT.

The chain uses TRBV5-1 and TRBJ1-1; 8 positions match TRBD1. The V gene end was trimmed by 4 bases and the J gene end by 0 bases; junction bases not matched to a gene: 5. Germline V gene lookup returns CDR1 SGHRS and CDR2 YFSETQ. The CDR3 consists of 15 residues. Written as DNA, the CDR3 is TGCGCCAGCAGCCGGACGACAGGGGTGAACACTGAAGCTTTCTTT. This codes for CASSRTTGVNTEAFF.

This rearrangement joins TRBV6-2 or TRBV6-3 to TRBJ1-1; tentatively, D is TRBD1 (5 bases). Germline loops: CDR1 MNHEY, CDR2 SVGEGT. CDR3 length: 14 amino acids. Between the trimmed V and J ends, which lost 5 bases and 4 bases, there was a span of 14 bases. Here the CDR3 reads CASSPGGWGTEAFF. For the CDR3, the DNA is TGTGCCAGCAGTCCCGGGGGGTGGGGCACTGAAGCTTTCTTT.

The chain is built from TRBV7-2 and TRBJ1-2; no reliable D call. Per the germline V gene, CDR1 is SGHTA and CDR2 is FQGNSA. The V end lost 6 bases, the J end lost 2 bases, and 16 bases lay between the germline ends. This CDR3 contains 15 residues. The CDR3 bases are TGTGCCAGCAGAGGGAGGAAGGGAAACAACTATGGCTACACCTTC. Amino acid sequence: CASRGRKGNNYGYTF.